The 32 T cell receptor beta chains presented below share a single source sample, sequenced in a study of T cell responses to AZD1222 COVID-19 vaccine. Profiling relied on immunoSEQ multiplex PCR, and the TCRdb table lists in-frame clones only, not all of them. In the table there are roughly 180,000 clones, 85% to 95% of which are singletons. The material sequenced was peripheral blood, taken 28 days after the second dose of the MenACWY control vaccine. These receptors all stem from an adult who received the MenACWY meningococcal vaccine as a control.

This chain connects TRBV19 to TRBJ1-5, with no clear D. Germline values: CDR1 LNHDA, CDR2 SQIVND (reference sequence). The CDR3 is made up of 13 amino acids. V was cut by 1 base and J by 5 bases, with 6 bases left in between. The CDR3 region is CASSIGLDQPQHF. The CDR3 DNA reads as TGTGCCAGTAGTATAGGGCTGGATCAGCCCCAGCATTTT.

CDR3 nucleotide sequence: TGTGCCAGCAGCCACGCTACAGGGGCGGGTGGAAACACCATATATTTT. As protein: CASSHATGAGGNTIYF. The chain carries TRBV4-2 and TRBJ1-3, with 7 bases identical to TRBD1. Unmatched junction bases numbered 8, after V lost 3 bases and J lost 3 bases. Per the germline V gene, CDR1 is LGHNA and CDR2 is YNFKEQ. The CDR3 extends over 16 amino acids.

V is TRBV2 and J is TRBJ1-5; 7 bases agree with TRBD1. Germline V gives CDR1 SNHLY, CDR2 FYNNEI. V shed 6 bases and J 7 bases; nucleotides not matched to a gene: 9. The CDR3 length is 14 residues. In DNA, the CDR3 is TGTGCCAGCAGCGCGACAGGGACTGGGCAGCCCCAGCATTTT. Amino acid sequence: CASSATGTGQPQHF.

The chain carries TRBV6-2 or TRBV6-3 and TRBJ1-5, with 8 positions matching TRBD1. This CDR3 is built from 17 residues. The germline V gene has CDR1 MNHEY and CDR2 SVGEGT. Trimming took 6 bases from V and 6 from J; bases not matched to a gene: 16. This chain's CDR3 is CASSTSPQGAGGQPQHF. The DNA for the CDR3 is TGTGCCAGCAGCACATCCCCTCAGGGGGCTGGGGGTCAGCCCCAGCATTTT.

The CDR3 spells CATTRTGLNEQFF. Written as DNA, the CDR3 is TGTGCCACCACTCGGACAGGGCTCAATGAGCAGTTCTTC. V usage is TRBV2 and J usage is TRBJ2-1; TRBD1 aligns across 8 bases. V lost 10 bases to trimming and J lost 6 bases; unmatched junction nucleotides: 8. Per the germline V gene, CDR1 is SNHLY and CDR2 is FYNNEI. The CDR3 contains 13 residues. Variable domain in full (rest from reference TRBV2 and TRBJ2-1): EPEVTQTPSHQVTQMGQEVILRCVPISNHLYFYWYRQILGQKVEFLVSFYNNEISEKSEIFDDQFSVERPDGSNFTLKIRSTKLEDSAMYFCATTRTGLNEQFFGPGTRLTVL.

The J gene is TRBJ1-3, the V gene TRBV3-1 (or the pseudogene TRBV3-2), with D uncertain. V lost 4 bases and J lost 7, with 5 bases in between. The CDR3 is made up of 11 amino acids. CDR1 LGHDT and CDR2 YNNKEL come from the germline V gene (reference sequence). The CDR3 sequence: CASSRANTIYF. In DNA form, the CDR3 reads TGTGCCAGCAGCCGAGCTAACACCATATATTTT.

The CDR3 spells CAISGQNNQPQHF. CDR3 nucleotide sequence: TGTGCCATCAGTGGTCAGAATAATCAGCCCCAGCATTTT. J is TRBJ1-5 and V is TRBV10-3; D not resolved. Trimming cost V 4 bases and J 4 bases, with 8 bases left between them. Per germline, CDR1 ENHRY and CDR2 SYGVKD. CDR3 length: 13 residues.

The chain couples TRBV4-2 to TRBJ2-7, with D perhaps being TRBD1 or TRBD2 (5 bases each). The CDR3 runs to 14 residues. Trimming took off 0 bases at V and 5 bases at J, with 11 bases between the two ends. Looked up from germline, CDR1 is LGHNA and CDR2 is YNFKEQ. The CDR3 loop reads CASSQDRDRDEQYF. CDR3 nucleotides: TGTGCCAGCAGCCAAGATCGGGACCGAGACGAGCAGTACTTC.

J is TRBJ2-3 and V is TRBV7-8; 9 positions match TRBD2. Trimming took 1 base from V and 1 from J; bases not matched to a gene: 9. From germline, CDR1 is SGHVS and CDR2 FQNEAQ. The CDR3 is 18 amino acids. The CDR3 DNA follows: TGTGCCAGCAGCTTAGGGGCTAGCGGGGCCGGGGGCACAGATACGCAGTATTTT. Encoded protein: CASSLGASGAGGTDTQYF.

J is TRBJ1-5 and V is TRBV13, with no clear D. V gave up 0 bases and J gave up 3 bases, with 12 bases separating them. From germline, CDR1 is PRHDT and CDR2 FYEKMQ (reference sequence). The CDR3 runs to 16 residues. CDR3 DNA sequence: TGTGCCAGCAGCTTAGGCGAAGGGCGGCTCAATCAGCCCCAGCATTTT. This translates into CASSLGEGRLNQPQHF.

The chain's CDR3 is CASSSSQAYGYTF. CDR3 bases: TGTGCCAGCAGCTCCTCACAGGCCTATGGCTACACCTTC. V is TRBV5-6 and J is TRBJ1-2; TRBD1 is a possible D gene (5 bases). Germline assignment: CDR1 SGHDT and CDR2 YYEEEE. V gave up 3 bases and J gave up 4 bases, with 10 bases separating them. The CDR3 loop spans 13 amino acids.

The chain has TRBV28 and TRBJ1-5; D unresolved. V was shortened by 6 bases and J by 7 bases, with 10 bases between the two germline ends. Germline-derived CDR1 and CDR2 are MDHEN and SYDVKM. The CDR3 is 12 residues long. CDR3 protein: CASRIGKQPQHF. The CDR3 DNA is TGTGCCAGCAGGATAGGGAAGCAGCCCCAGCATTTT.

The chain couples TRBV9 to TRBJ2-3, with 12 nucleotides matching TRBD2. This CDR3 is built from 17 residues. With 5 bases clipped from V and 4 bases from J, the junction kept 11 bases outside the gene matches. Germline V CDR1 and CDR2: SGDLS, YYNGEE. CDR3: CASRGGTSGLGADTQYF. CDR3 nucleotide sequence: TGTGCCAGCAGGGGCGGGACTAGCGGGCTAGGGGCAGATACGCAGTATTTT.

V is TRBV28 and J is TRBJ2-7; D may be TRBD2 (6 bases). Trimming stripped 4 bases from V and 0 bases from J, with 16 bases between. Germline V gene lookup returns CDR1 MDHEN and CDR2 SYDVKM. The CDR3 loop spans 16 amino acids. CDR3 coding DNA: TGTGCCAGCAGTTCTTTTGGCGGGGCGATCTCCTACGAGCAGTACTTC. This codes for CASSSFGGAISYEQYF.

The chain uses TRBV7-9 and TRBJ2-1; 12 bases are a match to TRBD2. V gave up 1 base and J gave up 15 bases; unmatched junction bases: 4. The CDR3 contains 13 residues. CDR1 SEHNR and CDR2 FQNEAQ come from the germline V gene (reference sequence). CDR3 DNA: TGTGCCAGCAGCTTAGGGACTAGCGGGGAAGGGTTCTTC. Translation gives CASSLGTSGEGFF.

The chain joins TRBV19 to TRBJ1-5, with 9 bases identical to TRBD1. The V gene end was trimmed by 0 bases and the J gene end by 6 bases; junction bases not matched to a gene: 6. The CDR3 is made up of 16 amino acids. CDR1 and CDR2 (germline): LNHDA, SQIVND (reference sequence). The CDR3 here is CASSIERRTGVQPQHF. The CDR3, as DNA: TGTGCCAGTAGTATAGAACGAAGGACAGGGGTTCAGCCCCAGCATTTT.

The rearrangement joins TRBV6-5 to TRBJ2-1, with TRBD2 identical over 8 bases. Germline CDR1 is MNHEY and CDR2 is SVGAGI. J gave up 7 bases and V 6 bases, and 2 bases lay outside the gene matches. The CDR3 loop spans 12 amino acids. The CDR3 nucleotides read TGTGCCAGCAGAATAGCGGGGAATGAGCAGTTCTTC. It is translated as CASRIAGNEQFF.

The rearrangement joins TRBV24-1 to TRBJ1-2; 10 bases match TRBD1. CDR1 and CDR2 from the germline V gene are KGHDR and SFDVKD. V lost 3 bases to trimming and J lost 7 bases; unmatched junction nucleotides: 7. This CDR3 spans 15 amino acids. CDR3 nucleotide sequence: TGTGCCACCAGTGATCAAACCGGACAGGGGGGTGGCTACACCTTC. This gives the protein CATSDQTGQGGGYTF.

The chain is built from TRBV7-2 and TRBJ1-2; tentatively, D is TRBD1 (5 bases). V was cut by 1 base and J by 2 bases, with 11 bases left in between. Germline CDR1 and CDR2: SGHTA and FQGNSA. This CDR3 is built from 15 residues. CDR3 residues: CASSLGSGGNYGYTF. CDR3 nucleotide sequence: TGTGCCAGCAGCTTAGGGAGCGGGGGGAACTATGGCTACACCTTC.

V gene TRBV2 combines with J gene TRBJ1-1; TRBD1 matches at 7 bases. Germline values: CDR1 SNHLY, CDR2 FYNNEI. Losses at the gene ends were 5 bases for V and 4 bases for J; bases not matched to a gene: 7. The CDR3 consists of 14 residues. CDR3 region: CASSLTGLLTEAFF. The CDR3 region has the DNA TGTGCCAGCAGTCTGACAGGGTTGCTCACTGAAGCTTTCTTT.

This sequence joins TRBV28 and TRBJ1-1; 7 bases align to TRBD1. CDR1 MDHEN and CDR2 SYDVKM come from the germline V gene. Losses at the gene ends were 2 bases for V and 5 bases for J; bases not matched to a gene: 5. The CDR3 is made up of 14 amino acids. CDR3 sequence reads: CASSLGGGTTEAFF. The CDR3, as DNA: TGTGCCAGCAGTTTAGGAGGGGGCACGACTGAAGCTTTCTTT.

The chain joins TRBV28 to TRBJ1-2; the D is unclear. The CDR3 extends over 11 amino acids. Germline assignment: CDR1 MDHEN and CDR2 SYDVKM. V was pared by 2 bases and J by 7 bases, with 5 bases between. This CDR3 is CASSLGGGYTF. CDR3 DNA sequence: TGTGCCAGCAGTTTAGGAGGTGGCTACACCTTC.

CDR3 sequence (DNA): TGTGCCTGGAGTGTACGGGGGTGGGCTGCCTACCCTGAAGCTTTCTTT. This translates into CAWSVRGWAAYPEAFF. This rearrangement joins TRBV30 to TRBJ1-1, with D possibly being TRBD1 (5 bases). With 0 bases removed from V and 6 bases from J, the gap between germline ends came to 20 bases. The CDR3 has 16 amino acids. From germline, CDR1 is GTSNPN and CDR2 SVGIG (reference sequence).

V usage is TRBV7-2 and J usage is TRBJ1-1; maybe TRBD1 (5 bases). Germline-derived CDR1 and CDR2 are SGHTA and FQGNSA. The CDR3 is made up of 15 amino acids. V was clipped by 1 base and J by 7 bases, with 16 bases between them. CDR3 sequence: CASSLDGRLTGEAFF. The CDR3 coding sequence is TGTGCCAGCAGCTTAGATGGTCGTCTAACAGGTGAAGCTTTCTTT.

CDR3 in DNA: TGCGCCAGCAGCTTACAGGGTGGCAGCAATCAGCCCCAGCATTTT. Its translation: CASSLQGGSNQPQHF. V gene TRBV5-1 combines with J gene TRBJ1-5, with a possible D match to TRBD1 (6 bases). Germline V gene lookup returns CDR1 SGHRS and CDR2 YFSETQ. The CDR3 has 15 amino acids. V was trimmed by 2 bases and J by 1 base, leaving 10 bases between them.

This clone was seen a single time. The rearrangement joins TRBV7-9 to TRBJ1-5; perhaps TRBD1 as D (6 bases). The germline V gene encodes CDR1 SEHNR and CDR2 FQNEAQ (reference sequence). V was clipped by 3 bases and J by 6 bases, with 12 bases between them. The CDR3 is made up of 14 amino acids. In DNA form, the CDR3 reads TGTGCCAGCAGCTTGGGGGCGGGGCTTCAGCCCCAGCATTTT. It is translated as CASSLGAGLQPQHF. The full variable domain, in which reference TRBV7-9 and TRBJ1-5 provide the parts outside the CDR3, is DTGVSQNPRHKITKRGQNVTFRCDPISEHNRLYWYRQTLGQGPEFLTYFQNEAQLEKSRLLSDRFSAERPKGSFSTLEIQRTEQGDSAMYLCASSLGAGLQPQHFGDGTRLSIL.

The chain links TRBV19 to TRBJ2-3; D not certain. The CDR3 runs to 15 residues. CDR1 and CDR2 (germline): LNHDA, SQIVND (reference sequence). Trimming took off 3 bases at V and 1 base at J, with 11 bases between the two ends. CDR3 nucleotides: TGTGCCAGTAGTATGCGGCTCGCCCGCACAGATACGCAGTATTTT. Its translation: CASSMRLARTDTQYF. Filled out from reference TRBV19 and TRBJ2-3, the complete variable domain reads DGGITQSPKYLFRKEGQNVTLSCEQNLNHDAMYWYRQDPGQGLRLIYYSQIVNDFQKGDIAEGYSVSREKKESFPLTVTSAQKNPTAFYLCASSMRLARTDTQYFGPGTRLTVL.

V and J are TRBV30 and TRBJ1-1; D not resolved. The V gene lost 4 bases and the J gene lost 1 base, with 7 bases spanning the gap. Germline V gene sequence: CDR1 GTSNPN, CDR2 SVGIG (reference sequence). The CDR3 totals 12 residues. For the CDR3, the DNA is TGTGCCTGGAACCCGCGGAACACTGAAGCTTTCTTT. Protein: CAWNPRNTEAFF.

The V call is TRBV6-1, the J call TRBJ2-7; no clear D gene. Trimming removed 1 base from V and 3 bases from J, with 7 bases in between. Germline lookup yields CDR1 MNHNS and CDR2 SASEGT. This CDR3 spans 13 amino acids. The DNA for the CDR3 is TGTGCCAGCAGTGAAGGGTACCACTACGAGCAGTACTTC. Translated, it gives CASSEGYHYEQYF.

Details on this clone: Other DNA sequences in this specimen translate into the identical CDR3. J is TRBJ1-5 and V is TRBV27; D is unresolved. This CDR3 has 13 amino acids. The germline gives CDR1 MNHEY, CDR2 SMNVEV (reference sequence). V was cut by 5 bases and J by 2 bases, with 7 bases left in between. CDR3 nucleotide sequence: TGTGCCAGCAGTCTCCGCCGCAATCAGCCCCAGCATTTT. As protein: CASSLRRNQPQHF.

J is TRBJ1-1 and V is TRBV7-2; D ambiguous. The CDR3 has 13 amino acids. Germline-derived CDR1 and CDR2 are SGHTA and FQGNSA. V shed 8 bases and J shed 1 base, with 11 bases lying between them. CDR3 DNA sequence: TGTGCCAGCTGTATCCAAGGGAACACTGAAGCTTTCTTT. Amino acids: CASCIQGNTEAFF.

This sequence joins TRBV5-6 and TRBJ1-3; unclear D gene. Germline values: CDR1 SGHDT, CDR2 YYEEEE. This CDR3 is 13 amino acids long. V gave up 4 bases and J gave up 7 bases, with 12 bases separating them. The CDR3 region is CASSIGNWNTIYF. The DNA of the CDR3 is TGTGCCAGCAGCATTGGTAATTGGAACACCATATATTTT.